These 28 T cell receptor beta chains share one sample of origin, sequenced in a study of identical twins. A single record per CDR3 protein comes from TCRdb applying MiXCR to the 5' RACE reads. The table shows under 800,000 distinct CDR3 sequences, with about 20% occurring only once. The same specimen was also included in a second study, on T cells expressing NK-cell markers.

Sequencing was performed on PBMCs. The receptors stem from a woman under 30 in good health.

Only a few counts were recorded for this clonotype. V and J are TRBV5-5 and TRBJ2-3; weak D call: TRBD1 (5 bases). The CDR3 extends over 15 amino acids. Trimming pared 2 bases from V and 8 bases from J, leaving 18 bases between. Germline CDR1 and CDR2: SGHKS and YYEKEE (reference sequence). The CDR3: CASSLHRFRPSTQYF. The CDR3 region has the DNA TGTGCCAGCAGCTTACACAGGTTCCGGCCATCTACGCAGTATTTT.

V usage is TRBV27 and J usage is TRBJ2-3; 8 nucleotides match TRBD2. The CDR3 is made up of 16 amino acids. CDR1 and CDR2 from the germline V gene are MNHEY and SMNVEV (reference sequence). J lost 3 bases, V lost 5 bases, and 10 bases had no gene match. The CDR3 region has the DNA TGTGCCAGCAGTCCCCGGCTAGCGGGTTTAACAGATACGCAGTATTTT. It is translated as CASSPRLAGLTDTQYF.

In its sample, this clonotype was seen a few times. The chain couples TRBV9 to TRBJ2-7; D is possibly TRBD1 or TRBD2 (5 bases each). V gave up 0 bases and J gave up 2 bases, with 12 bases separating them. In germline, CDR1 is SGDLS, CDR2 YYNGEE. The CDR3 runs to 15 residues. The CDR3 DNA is TGTGCCAGCAGCGTAGCCGAAGGGGACCCCTACGAGCAGTACTTC. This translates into CASSVAEGDPYEQYF. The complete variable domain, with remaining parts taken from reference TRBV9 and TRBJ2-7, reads DSGVTQTPKHLITATGQRVTLRCSPRSGDLSVYWYQQSLDQGLQFLIQYYNGEERAKGNILERFSAQQFPDLHSELNLSSLELGDSALYFCASSVAEGDPYEQYFGPGTRLTVT.

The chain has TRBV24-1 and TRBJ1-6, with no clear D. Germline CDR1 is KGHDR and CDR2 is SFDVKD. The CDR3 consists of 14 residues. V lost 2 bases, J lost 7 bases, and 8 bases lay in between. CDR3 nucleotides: TGTGCCACCAGTGATTCGGACCCGAATTCACCCCTCCACTTT. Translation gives CATSDSDPNSPLHF.

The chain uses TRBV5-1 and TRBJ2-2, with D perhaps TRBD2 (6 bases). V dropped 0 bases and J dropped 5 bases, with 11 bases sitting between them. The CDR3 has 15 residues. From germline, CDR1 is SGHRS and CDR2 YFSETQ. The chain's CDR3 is CASSLDGSGTGELFF. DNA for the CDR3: TGCGCCAGCAGCTTGGACGGGAGTGGGACCGGGGAGCTGTTTTTT.

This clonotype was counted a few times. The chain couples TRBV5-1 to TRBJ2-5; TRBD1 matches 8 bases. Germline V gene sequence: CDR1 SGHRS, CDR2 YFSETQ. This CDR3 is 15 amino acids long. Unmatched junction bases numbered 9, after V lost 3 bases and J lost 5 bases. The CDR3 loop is CASSSTGGHLETQYF. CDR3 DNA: TGCGCCAGCAGCTCTACAGGGGGGCATCTCGAGACCCAGTACTTC.

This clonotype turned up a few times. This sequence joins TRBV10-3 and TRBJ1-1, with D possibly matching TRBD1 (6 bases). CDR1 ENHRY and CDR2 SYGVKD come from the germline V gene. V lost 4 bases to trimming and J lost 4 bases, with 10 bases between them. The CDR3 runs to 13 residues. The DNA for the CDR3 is TGTGCCATCAGTGGGGGGCGGATCACTGAAGCTTTCTTT. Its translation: CAISGGRITEAFF.

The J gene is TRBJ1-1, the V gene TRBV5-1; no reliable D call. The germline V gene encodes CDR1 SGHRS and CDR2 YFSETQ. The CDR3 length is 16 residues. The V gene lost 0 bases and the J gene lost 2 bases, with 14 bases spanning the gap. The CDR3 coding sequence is TGCGCCAGCAGCTTGGGCCCAGAGGGTCGAAACACTGAAGCTTTCTTT. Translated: CASSLGPEGRNTEAFF. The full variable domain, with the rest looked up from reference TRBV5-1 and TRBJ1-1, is KAGVTQTPRYLIKTRGQQVTLSCSPISGHRSVSWYQQTPGQGLQFLFEYFSETQRNKGNFPGRFSGRQFSNSRSEMNVSTLELGDSALYLCASSLGPEGRNTEAFFGQGTRLTVV.

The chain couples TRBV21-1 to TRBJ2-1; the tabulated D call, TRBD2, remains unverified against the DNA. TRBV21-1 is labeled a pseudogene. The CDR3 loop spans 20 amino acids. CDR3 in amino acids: CASSKVTVGTSSAKANEQFF. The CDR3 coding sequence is TGTGCCAGCAGCAAAGTCACTGTTGGTACTAGCTCGGCCAAAGCCAATGAGCAGTTCTTC.

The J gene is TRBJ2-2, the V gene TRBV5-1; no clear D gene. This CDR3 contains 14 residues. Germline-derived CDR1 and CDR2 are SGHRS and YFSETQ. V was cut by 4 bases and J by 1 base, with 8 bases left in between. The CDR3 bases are TGCGCCAGCAGCACGAACTTGAACACCGGGGAGCTGTTTTTT. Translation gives CASSTNLNTGELFF.

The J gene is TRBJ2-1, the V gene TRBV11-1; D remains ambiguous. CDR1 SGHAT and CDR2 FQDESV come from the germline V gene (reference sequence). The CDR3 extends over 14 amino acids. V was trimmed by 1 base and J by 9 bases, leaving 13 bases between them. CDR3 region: CASSLGRAGGEQFF. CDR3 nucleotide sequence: TGTGCCAGCAGCTTAGGAAGGGCAGGTGGTGAGCAGTTCTTC.

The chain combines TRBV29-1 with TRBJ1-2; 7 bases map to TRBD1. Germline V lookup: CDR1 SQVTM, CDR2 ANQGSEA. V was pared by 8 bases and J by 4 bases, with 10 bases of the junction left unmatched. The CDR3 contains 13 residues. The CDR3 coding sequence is TGCAGCCTCCCCGGACAGGAGGGCTATGGCTACACCTTC. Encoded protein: CSLPGQEGYGYTF.

The DNA of the CDR3 is TGCGCCAGCAGCTTGGATCTAGCGGACTACGGGGAGCTGTTTTTT. Translation gives CASSLDLADYGELFF. The V gene is TRBV5-1, the J gene TRBJ2-2; 7 positions match TRBD2. Germline CDR1 SGHRS, CDR2 YFSETQ. The length of the CDR3 is 15 residues. The trim removed 0 bases at V and 7 bases at J, leaving 6 bases unmatched.

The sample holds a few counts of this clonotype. This chain's CDR3 is CASSQGGAGQPQHF. The DNA for the CDR3 is TGCGCCAGCAGCCAAGGGGGGGCAGGTCAGCCCCAGCATTTT. The chain couples TRBV4-1 to TRBJ1-5, with D maybe TRBD1 (6 bases). The CDR3 has 14 amino acids. The V end lost 1 base, the J end lost 6 bases, and 10 bases lay between the germline ends. Per the germline V gene, CDR1 is MGHRA and CDR2 is YSYEKL.

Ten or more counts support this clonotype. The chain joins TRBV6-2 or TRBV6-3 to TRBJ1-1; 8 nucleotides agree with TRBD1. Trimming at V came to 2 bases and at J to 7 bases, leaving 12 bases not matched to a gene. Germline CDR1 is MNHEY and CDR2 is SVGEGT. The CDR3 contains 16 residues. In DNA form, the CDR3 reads TGTGCCAGCAGTTACCCGCAGGGGGCCGGATGGGTTGAAGCTTTCTTT. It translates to CASSYPQGAGWVEAFF.

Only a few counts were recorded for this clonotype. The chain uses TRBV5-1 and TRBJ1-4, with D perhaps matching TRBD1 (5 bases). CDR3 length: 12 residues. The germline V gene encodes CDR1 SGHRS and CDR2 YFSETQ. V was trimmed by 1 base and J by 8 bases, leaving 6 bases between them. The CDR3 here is CASSLPGEKLFF. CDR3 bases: TGCGCCAGCAGCTTGCCAGGGGAAAAACTGTTTTTT.

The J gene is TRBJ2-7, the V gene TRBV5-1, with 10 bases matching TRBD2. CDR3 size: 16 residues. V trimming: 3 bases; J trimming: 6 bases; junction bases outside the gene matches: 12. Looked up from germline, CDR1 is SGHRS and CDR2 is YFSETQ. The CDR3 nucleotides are TGCGCCAGCAGCTCGGGACTAGCGCCGAGCTCCCGCGAGCAGTACTTC. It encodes CASSSGLAPSSREQYF. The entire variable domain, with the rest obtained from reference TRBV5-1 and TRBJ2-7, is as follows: KAGVTQTPRYLIKTRGQQVTLSCSPISGHRSVSWYQQTPGQGLQFLFEYFSETQRNKGNFPGRFSGRQFSNSRSEMNVSTLELGDSALYLCASSSGLAPSSREQYFGPGTRLTVT.

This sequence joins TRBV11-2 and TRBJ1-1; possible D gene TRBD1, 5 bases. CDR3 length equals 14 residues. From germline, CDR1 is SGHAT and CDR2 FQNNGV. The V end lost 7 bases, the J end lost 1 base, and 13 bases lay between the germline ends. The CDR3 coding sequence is TGTGCCAGCAACGGGGGAGAGCAGAACACTGAAGCTTTCTTT. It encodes CASNGGEQNTEAFF. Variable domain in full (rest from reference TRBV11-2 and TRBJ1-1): EAGVAQSPRYKIIEKRQSVAFWCNPISGHATLYWYQQILGQGPKLLIQFQNNGVVDDSQLPKDRFSAERLKGVDSTLKIQPAKLEDSAVYLCASNGGEQNTEAFFGQGTRLTVV.

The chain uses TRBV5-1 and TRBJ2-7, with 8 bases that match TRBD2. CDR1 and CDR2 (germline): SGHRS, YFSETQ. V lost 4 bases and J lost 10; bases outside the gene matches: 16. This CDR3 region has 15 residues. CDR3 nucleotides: TGCGCCAGCAGCAGTCCCCCAGCGGGAGCCGGCGATCAGTACTTC. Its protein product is CASSSPPAGAGDQYF. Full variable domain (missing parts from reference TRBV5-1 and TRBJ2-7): KAGVTQTPRYLIKTRGQQVTLSCSPISGHRSVSWYQQTPGQGLQFLFEYFSETQRNKGNFPGRFSGRQFSNSRSEMNVSTLELGDSALYLCASSSPPAGAGDQYFGPGTRLTVT.

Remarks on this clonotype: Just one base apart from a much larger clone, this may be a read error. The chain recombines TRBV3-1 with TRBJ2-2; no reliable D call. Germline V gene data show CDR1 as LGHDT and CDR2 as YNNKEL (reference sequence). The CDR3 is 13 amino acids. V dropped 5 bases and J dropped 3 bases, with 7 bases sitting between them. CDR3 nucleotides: TGTGCCAGCAGCGCGTGGGACACCGGGGAGCTGTTTTTT. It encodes CASSAWDTGELFF.

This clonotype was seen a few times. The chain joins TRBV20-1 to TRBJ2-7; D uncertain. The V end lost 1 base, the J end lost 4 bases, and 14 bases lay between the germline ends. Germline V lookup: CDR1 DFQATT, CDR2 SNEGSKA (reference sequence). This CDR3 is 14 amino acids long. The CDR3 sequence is CSARVPTSSYEQYF. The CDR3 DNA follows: TGCAGTGCTAGAGTCCCTACTTCCTCGTACGAGCAGTACTTC.

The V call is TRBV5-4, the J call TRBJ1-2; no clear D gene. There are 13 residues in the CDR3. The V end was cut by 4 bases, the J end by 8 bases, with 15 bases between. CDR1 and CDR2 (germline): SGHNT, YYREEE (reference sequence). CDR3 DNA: TGTGCCAGCAGCACATACGAACGGGTGGGCTACACCTTC. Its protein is CASSTYERVGYTF.

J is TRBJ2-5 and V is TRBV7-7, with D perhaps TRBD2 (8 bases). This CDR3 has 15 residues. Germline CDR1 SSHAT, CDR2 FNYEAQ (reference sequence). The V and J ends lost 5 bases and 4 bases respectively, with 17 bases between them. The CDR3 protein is CASSQGGGRRETQYF. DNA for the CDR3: TGTGCCAGCAGCCAGGGGGGCGGGAGGCGAGAGACCCAGTACTTC.

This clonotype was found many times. CDR3 nucleotide sequence: TGTGCCAGCAGCTTAATGGACACTGAAGCTTTCTTT. This translates into CASSLMDTEAFF. The chain uses TRBV11-2 and TRBJ1-1; D remains unclear. This CDR3 region has 12 residues. In germline, CDR1 is SGHAT, CDR2 FQNNGV. Deletions cut 2 bases from V and 3 bases from J, with 4 bases between.

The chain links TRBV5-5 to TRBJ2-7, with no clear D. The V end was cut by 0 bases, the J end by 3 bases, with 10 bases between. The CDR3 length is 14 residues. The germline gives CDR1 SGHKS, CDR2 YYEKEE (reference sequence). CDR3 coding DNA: TGTGCCAGCAGCTTGGAGGGCCAGGTCTACGAGCAGTACTTC. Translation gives CASSLEGQVYEQYF.

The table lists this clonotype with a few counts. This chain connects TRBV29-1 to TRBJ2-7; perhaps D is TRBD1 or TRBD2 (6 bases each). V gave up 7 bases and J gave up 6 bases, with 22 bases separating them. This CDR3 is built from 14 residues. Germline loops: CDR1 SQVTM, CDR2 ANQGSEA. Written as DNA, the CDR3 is TGCAGCGCCCGGTTTACAGGGACTGTCGGCGAGCAGTACTTC. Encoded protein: CSARFTGTVGEQYF.

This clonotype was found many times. This chain's CDR3 is CASSLAAPGRDEQFF. CDR3 DNA sequence: TGTGCCAGCAGCTTAGCAGCGCCTGGGCGGGATGAGCAGTTCTTC. The chain uses TRBV7-2 and TRBJ2-1; D might be TRBD2 (5 bases). Trimming left V 0 bases short and J 8 bases short, with 14 bases between. The CDR3 runs 15 residues. Germline CDR1 and CDR2: SGHTA and FQGNSA. The whole variable domain, filled in from reference TRBV7-2 and TRBJ2-1, reads GAGVSQSPSNKVTEKGKDVELRCDPISGHTALYWYRQSLGQGLEFLIYFQGNSAPDKSGLPSDRFSAERTGGSVSTLTIQRTQQEDSAVYLCASSLAAPGRDEQFFGPGTRLTVL.

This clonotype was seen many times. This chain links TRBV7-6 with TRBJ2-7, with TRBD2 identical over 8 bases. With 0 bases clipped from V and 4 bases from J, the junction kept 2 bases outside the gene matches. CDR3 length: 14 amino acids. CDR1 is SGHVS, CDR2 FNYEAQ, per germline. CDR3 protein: CASSLAAGGYEQYF. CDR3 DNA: TGTGCCAGCAGCTTAGCGGCGGGAGGATACGAGCAGTACTTC.